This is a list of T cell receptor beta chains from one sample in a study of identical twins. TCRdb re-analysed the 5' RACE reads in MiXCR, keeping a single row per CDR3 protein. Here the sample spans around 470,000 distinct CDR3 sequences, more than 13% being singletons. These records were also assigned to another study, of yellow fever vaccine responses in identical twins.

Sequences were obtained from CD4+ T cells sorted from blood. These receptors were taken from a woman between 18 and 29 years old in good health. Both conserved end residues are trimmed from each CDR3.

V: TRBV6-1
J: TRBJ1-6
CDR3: ASRRDREHSPLH

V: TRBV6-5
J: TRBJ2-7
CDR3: ASSNPSGPYDEQY

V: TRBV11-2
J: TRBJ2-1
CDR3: ASSLESRTSGRRNEREQF

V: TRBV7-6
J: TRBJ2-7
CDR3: ASSLGAGNFLSEQY

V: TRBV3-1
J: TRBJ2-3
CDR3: ASSQDRAYTDTQY

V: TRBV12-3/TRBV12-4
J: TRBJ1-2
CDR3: ASSFTKVGYT

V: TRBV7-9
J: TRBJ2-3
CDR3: ASSFYRETDTQY

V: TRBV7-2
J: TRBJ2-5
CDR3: ASRRLAGRETQY

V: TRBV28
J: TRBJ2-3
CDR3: ASSLPIAVDTQY

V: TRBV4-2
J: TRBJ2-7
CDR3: ASSQDRLAGVMFEQY

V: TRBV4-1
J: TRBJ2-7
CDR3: ASSPRGRAYEQY

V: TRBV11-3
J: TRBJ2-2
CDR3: ASSSGDRLNTGELF

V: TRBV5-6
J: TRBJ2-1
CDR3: ASSLSGRALGAF